This TCR beta chain is drawn from a study of T cell responses to AZD1222 COVID-19 vaccine. Findings of the study overall: Close to half of spike-specific TCRs reportedly recognize unmutated variant regions.

This CDR3 is built from 17 residues. The ends were cut back, 1 base at V and 3 bases at J, with 17 bases in the middle. The germline V gene encodes CDR1 SGHTS and CDR2 YDEGEE. On this clone itself: Antigen specificity is unknown.

Profiling relied on immunoSEQ multiplex PCR, and the TCRdb table lists in-frame clones only, not all of them. Here the sample spans roughly 100,000 clones, 80% to 95% being singletons. Here the sequenced sample was peripheral blood, taken 28 days after the second AZD1222 dose. This sequence was found in an adult who received the AZD1222 COVID-19 vaccine. The rearrangement joins TRBV5-8 to TRBJ1-5, with D maybe TRBD1 (5 bases). The CDR3 sequence: CASSLIPTALPNQPQHF. The CDR3 DNA follows: TGTGCCAGCAGCTTGATTCCGACAGCTCTCCCCAATCAGCCCCAGCATTTT. Drawing the rest from reference TRBV5-8 and TRBJ1-5, the complete variable domain is EAGVTQSPTHLIKTRGQQATLRCSPISGHTSVYWYQQALGLGLQFLLWYDEGEERNRGNFPPRFSGRQFPNYSSELNVNALELEDSALYLCASSLIPTALPNQPQHFGDGTRLSIL.